The TCR beta chain described here comes from a study of cytomegalovirus exposure and HLA in healthy donors. Study results and caveats: A missense variant in DCLRE1C was later tied to TCR beta V- and J-gene trimming.

Concerning this clone: Its specificity is unknown.

The CDR3 extends over 13 amino acids. Germline assignment: CDR1 SEHNR and CDR2 FQNEAQ (reference sequence). Trimming took off 1 base at V and 5 bases at J, with 6 bases between the two ends. The PCR ran on 60 Vbeta and 13 Jbeta primers. As originally analysed: Tens of millions of unique TCR beta chains, 9.5 million to 14 million shared, were counted in a later analysis. TCRdb keeps only in-frame clones here, not all; method: immunoSEQ multiplex PCR. Clonal size and the V and J genes are those of that table, whereas D and trimming came from the DNA. The listing records 200,000 or so clones. V is TRBV7-9 and J is TRBJ2-4; no clear D. The sequencing input was PBMCs. This clonotype originated in a girl aged 2 to 10 in good health and CMV-seropositive. The chain's CDR3 is CASSLVGENIQYF. CDR3 nucleotides: TGTGCCAGCAGCTTAGTAGGAGAAAACATTCAGTACTTC.